One and the same sample provided the 30 T cell receptor beta chains below, sequenced in a study of cytomegalovirus exposure and HLA in healthy donors. The assay was immunoSEQ multiplex PCR, and TCRdb's table has in-frame clones only and misses some. The sample lists over 60,000 clones, over 95% occurring once. Sequenced sample: PBMCs. The receptors were gathered from a man younger than 35 in good health and CMV-seronegative.

J is TRBJ2-1 and V is TRBV7-6; 15 bases agree with TRBD2. From germline, CDR1 is SGHVS and CDR2 FNYEAQ. The CDR3 spans 17 residues. V dropped 5 bases and J dropped 5; count of bases not matched to a gene: 7. The CDR3 sequence is CASSLGTSGRSHNEQFF. CDR3 coding DNA: TGTGCCAGCAGCCTTGGGACTAGCGGGAGGTCCCACAATGAGCAGTTCTTC.

V gene TRBV11-3 combines with J gene TRBJ2-2; the match to TRBD2 covers 10 bases. Germline-derived CDR1 and CDR2 are SGHNT and YENEEA. V dropped 5 bases and J dropped 4; count of bases not matched to a gene: 16. The CDR3 has 19 amino acids. The CDR3 region has the DNA TGTGCCAGCAGCCCATCGGATGGGACCGGACTAGCGGCCACCGGGGAGCTGTTTTTT. It specifies CASSPSDGTGLAATGELFF.

The chain combines TRBV5-6 with TRBJ2-3; D perhaps matches TRBD1 (5 bases). The V gene's germline CDR1 is SGHDT and CDR2 YYEEEE. The V and J ends lost 0 bases and 4 bases respectively, with 6 bases between them. The CDR3 runs to 13 residues. The CDR3 sequence is CASSLGGPDTQYF. CDR3 coding DNA: TGTGCCAGCAGCTTGGGGGGCCCAGATACGCAGTATTTT.

Points on this clone: The same CDR3 can be traced to other DNA sequences in this sample. This chain joins TRBV28 and TRBJ1-2; no reliable D call. Trimming left V 6 bases short and J 2 bases short, with 4 bases between. In germline, CDR1 is MDHEN, CDR2 SYDVKM. The CDR3 sequence is 11 residues long. The CDR3 DNA reads TGTGCCAGCAGCTCCAACTATGGCTACACCTTC. Protein product: CASSSNYGYTF.

V and J are TRBV10-2 and TRBJ2-2; 7 bases agree with TRBD1. Germline V gives CDR1 WSHSY, CDR2 SAAADI. This CDR3 spans 15 amino acids. V gave up 2 bases and J gave up 5 bases; unmatched junction bases: 5. For the CDR3, the DNA is TGCGCCAGCAGTGAGGGGGGACAGTTTACCGGGGAGCTGTTTTTT. Translated: CASSEGGQFTGELFF.

V is TRBV27 and J is TRBJ2-5; a possible D gene is TRBD1 (5 bases). With 2 bases removed from V and 2 bases from J, the gap between germline ends came to 12 bases. This CDR3 spans 15 amino acids. CDR1 MNHEY and CDR2 SMNVEV come from the germline V gene (reference sequence). The CDR3 bases are TGTGCCAGCAGTTTAGTTCGGACAAAACAAGAGACCCAGTACTTC. It is translated as CASSLVRTKQETQYF.

The V call is TRBV12-5, the J call TRBJ1-2; no firm D call. CDR3 length equals 15 residues. CDR1 and CDR2 from the germline V gene are LGHNT and FRNRAP. V lost 1 base and J lost 0, with 9 bases in between. The CDR3 loop is CASGLDRRTNYGYTF. In DNA form, the CDR3 reads TGTGCTAGTGGTTTGGACAGAAGGACTAACTATGGCTACACCTTC.

This chain joins TRBV6-5 and TRBJ1-2; a possible D gene is TRBD1 (5 bases). V was pared by 0 bases and J by 0 bases, with 8 bases between. Germline V gene sequence: CDR1 MNHEY, CDR2 SVGAGI. The CDR3 covers 15 residues. The CDR3 loop is CASSYSQGTNYGYTF. The CDR3 nucleotides read TGTGCCAGCAGTTACTCTCAGGGCACTAACTATGGCTACACCTTC.

The J gene is TRBJ1-4, the V gene TRBV2; TRBD1 matches at 8 bases. CDR3 length: 14 residues. The junction had 2 bases not matched to a gene; V was cut back by 5 bases and J by 3 bases. Germline CDR1 reads SNHLY; CDR2 reads FYNNEI. CDR3 region: CASSLDRANEKLFF. The CDR3 DNA is TGTGCCAGCAGTTTGGACAGGGCTAATGAAAAACTGTTTTTT.

This chain joins TRBV9 and TRBJ2-1; 11 bases are shared with TRBD2. The V and J ends lost 0 bases and 4 bases, in that order; junction bases with no gene match: 9. This CDR3 spans 18 amino acids. Per the germline V gene, CDR1 is SGDLS and CDR2 is YYNGEE. The CDR3 DNA is TGTGCCAGCAGCGTAGCTGGTACTAGCGGGAGACGATACAATGAGCAGTTCTTC. It specifies CASSVAGTSGRRYNEQFF.

V is TRBV27 and J is TRBJ2-2; tentatively, D is TRBD1 (6 bases). CDR3 length: 17 amino acids. CDR1 and CDR2 from the germline V gene are MNHEY and SMNVEV (reference sequence). V was cut by 6 bases and J by 6 bases, with 23 bases left in between. CDR3 nucleotides: TGTGCCAGCAGCTTAGGTTTTGGTGGTCAGGGGCCCGGGGAGCTGTTTTTT. Encoded protein: CASSLGFGGQGPGELFF.

This clone appeared a few times. The rearrangement links TRBV28 to TRBJ1-5; D is ambiguous. CDR3 length equals 14 residues. From germline, CDR1 is MDHEN and CDR2 SYDVKM. V lost 6 bases and J lost 7, with 16 bases in between. CDR3 amino acids: CASRLRSHRQPQHF. DNA of the CDR3: TGTGCCAGCAGACTCAGGTCCCACAGACAGCCCCAGCATTTT.

This clone has just one count. CDR3 sequence (DNA): TGTGCCAGCAGCGTAGCTTATGCGGGAGGGTCCTACAACAATGAGCAGTTCTTC. Translating gives CASSVAYAGGSYNNEQFF. The genes are TRBV9 and TRBJ2-1; 9 nucleotides match TRBD2. Trimming took 0 bases from V and 5 from J; bases not matched to a gene: 12. The CDR3 sequence is 18 residues long. From germline, CDR1 is SGDLS and CDR2 YYNGEE. The whole variable domain, remainder taken from reference TRBV9 and TRBJ2-1, is DSGVTQTPKHLITATGQRVTLRCSPRSGDLSVYWYQQSLDQGLQFLIQYYNGEERAKGNILERFSAQQFPDLHSELNLSSLELGDSALYFCASSVAYAGGSYNNEQFFGPGTRLTVL.

The CDR3 nucleotides read TGTGCCAGCAGTGAATGGCGGCACACTGAAGCTTTCTTT. As protein: CASSEWRHTEAFF. The chain combines TRBV2 with TRBJ1-1; no reliable D call. V lost 2 bases and J lost 3, with 7 bases in between. This CDR3 is 13 amino acids long. Germline loops: CDR1 SNHLY, CDR2 FYNNEI.

This chain joins TRBV4-2 and TRBJ2-3; 9 bases match TRBD2. V shed 3 bases, J shed 0 bases, and the junction held 7 bases outside the gene matches. Germline lookup yields CDR1 LGHNA and CDR2 YNFKEQ. CDR3 length equals 17 residues. The CDR3 nucleotides read TGTGCCAGCAGCCACTCCATAACTAGCGGGAGCACAGATACGCAGTATTTT. Residues: CASSHSITSGSTDTQYF.

The rearrangement uses TRBV7-6 and TRBJ1-2; 7 bases map to TRBD1. Germline lookup yields CDR1 SGHVS and CDR2 FNYEAQ. V was clipped by 1 base and J by 3 bases; unmatched bases: 8. The CDR3 is 16 residues long. This CDR3 is CASSLDATGKYYGYTF. The CDR3 DNA reads TGTGCCAGCAGCTTAGACGCGACAGGGAAGTACTATGGCTACACCTTC.

The chain's CDR3 is CASSPGREVNTEAFF. CDR3 bases: TGTGCCAGCAGCCCGGGGAGGGAGGTGAACACTGAAGCTTTCTTT. This chain connects TRBV28 to TRBJ1-1; no clear D gene. Trimming took 6 bases from V and 0 from J, leaving 14 bases between them. From germline, CDR1 is MDHEN and CDR2 SYDVKM. The CDR3 totals 15 residues. Looking up the rest from reference TRBV28 and TRBJ1-1 gives the full variable domain: DVKVTQSSRYLVKRTGEKVFLECVQDMDHENMFWYRQDPGLGLRLIYFSYDVKMKEKGDIPEGYSVSREKKERFSLILESASTNQTSMYLCASSPGREVNTEAFFGQGTRLTVV.

The V and J genes are TRBV29-1 and TRBJ2-7; 10 nucleotides line up with TRBD1. The germline gives CDR1 SQVTM, CDR2 ANQGSEA. V shed 7 bases, J shed 3 bases, and the junction held 6 bases outside the gene matches. The CDR3 has 13 residues. CDR3 sequence: CSGLDRGNYEQYF. CDR3 nucleotides: TGCAGCGGATTGGACAGGGGGAACTACGAGCAGTACTTC.

V usage is TRBV29-1 and J usage is TRBJ2-1; the match to TRBD2 covers 10 bases. J gave up 5 bases and V 7 bases, and 5 bases lay outside the gene matches. Germline assignment: CDR1 SQVTM and CDR2 ANQGSEA. This CDR3 is built from 13 residues. In DNA, the CDR3 is TGCAGCGGCGGGACTAGCGCTCACAATGAGCAGTTCTTC. Amino acids: CSGGTSAHNEQFF.

The gene calls are TRBV5-1 and TRBJ1-1, with 7 positions matching TRBD1. The germline V gene has CDR1 SGHRS and CDR2 YFSETQ. J was trimmed by 4 bases and V by 4 bases; bases with no gene match: 4. The CDR3 sequence is 13 residues long. The CDR3 here is CASSPDRITEAFF. CDR3 nucleotides: TGCGCCAGCAGCCCGGACAGGATCACTGAAGCTTTCTTT.

A few counts support this clone. The V call is TRBV4-1, the J call TRBJ2-5; 10 nucleotides align to TRBD2. CDR1 is MGHRA and CDR2 is YSYEKL in the germline V gene. Trimming removed 2 bases from V and 5 bases from J; junction bases left unmatched: 2. This CDR3 contains 14 residues. DNA for the CDR3: TGCGCCAGCAGCCAACTAGCGGGAGTTGAGACCCAGTACTTC. Its translation is CASSQLAGVETQYF.

The chain couples TRBV6-1 to TRBJ1-5, with no clear D. With 3 bases removed from V and 6 bases from J, the gap between germline ends came to 9 bases. Germline values: CDR1 MNHNS, CDR2 SASEGT. The CDR3 extends over 13 amino acids. For the CDR3, the DNA is TGTGCCAGCAGTGATGTGGAGGGTCAGCCCCAGCATTTT. Translation gives CASSDVEGQPQHF.

The rearrangement links TRBV15 to TRBJ1-1, with 9 bases identical to TRBD1. CDR1 LNHNV and CDR2 YYDKDF come from the germline V gene (reference sequence). Losses at the gene ends were 3 bases for V and 10 bases for J; bases not matched to a gene: 15. This CDR3 spans 16 amino acids. CDR3: CATSSRDRVRSLAAFF. CDR3 coding DNA: TGTGCCACCAGCAGCCGGGACAGGGTAAGGAGTTTAGCAGCTTTCTTT.

This chain joins TRBV19 and TRBJ2-1, with 9 nucleotides matching TRBD1. Looked up from germline, CDR1 is LNHDA and CDR2 is SQIVND (reference sequence). V trimming: 10 bases; J trimming: 3 bases; junction bases outside the gene matches: 13. The CDR3 sequence is 16 residues long. CDR3 protein: CATRGGGGQGYNEQFF. The CDR3, as DNA: TGTGCCACCAGAGGCGGCGGGGGACAGGGCTACAATGAGCAGTTCTTC.

CDR3 coding DNA: TGTGCCAGCAGTGCTTTCGGACAGGGGAGCACTGAAGCTTTCTTT. Residues: CASSAFGQGSTEAFF. The V call is TRBV28, the J call TRBJ1-1; TRBD1 aligns across 9 bases. J gave up 4 bases and V 5 bases, and 8 bases lay outside the gene matches. Germline V CDR1 and CDR2: MDHEN, SYDVKM. CDR3 length: 15 residues.

V is TRBV11-2 and J is TRBJ1-3, with 7 nucleotides matching TRBD1. J gave up 4 bases and V 5 bases, and 14 bases lay outside the gene matches. The germline gives CDR1 SGHAT, CDR2 FQNNGV. The length of the CDR3 is 17 residues. The chain's CDR3 is CASSPTRLTGSGNTIYF. The DNA for the CDR3 is TGTGCCAGCAGCCCTACGCGATTGACAGGGTCAGGAAACACCATATATTTT.

The chain joins TRBV4-1 to TRBJ1-1; a weak D match, TRBD1 (6 bases). V shed 1 base and J shed 4 bases, with 10 bases lying between them. Germline CDR1 MGHRA, CDR2 YSYEKL. The CDR3 consists of 14 residues. The CDR3 region has the DNA TGCGCCAGCAGCCAAGGAGGGGGTGGCACTGAAGCTTTCTTT. Protein product: CASSQGGGGTEAFF.

This rearrangement joins TRBV25-1 to TRBJ2-1; 12 positions agree with TRBD2. J was trimmed by 4 bases and V by 4 bases; bases with no gene match: 2. This CDR3 contains 15 residues. Per the germline V gene, CDR1 is MGHDK and CDR2 is SYGVNS. The CDR3 loop reads CASSGGTSGYNEQFF. CDR3 nucleotide sequence: TGTGCCAGCAGTGGCGGGACTAGCGGGTACAATGAGCAGTTCTTC.

The chain carries TRBV2 and TRBJ1-5; maybe TRBD1 (5 bases). Germline CDR1 SNHLY, CDR2 FYNNEI. The CDR3 totals 13 residues. The V and J ends lost 8 bases and 6 bases respectively, with 14 bases between them. CDR3 in DNA: TGTGCCAGCCTGTTTACGGGGGGTCAGCCCCAGCATTTT. Translating gives CASLFTGGQPQHF.

This clone appeared once. The chain carries TRBV11-2 and TRBJ2-7, with D maybe TRBD1 (5 bases). The CDR3 runs 14 residues. V gave up 2 bases and J gave up 4 bases, with 12 bases separating them. Germline V CDR1 and CDR2: SGHAT, FQNNGV. Here the CDR3 reads CASSLMGPLYEQYF. The CDR3 bases are TGTGCCAGCAGCTTAATGGGGCCCCTATACGAGCAGTACTTC. The full variable domain, with the rest looked up from reference TRBV11-2 and TRBJ2-7, is EAGVAQSPRYKIIEKRQSVAFWCNPISGHATLYWYQQILGQGPKLLIQFQNNGVVDDSQLPKDRFSAERLKGVDSTLKIQPAKLEDSAVYLCASSLMGPLYEQYFGPGTRLTVT.